This T cell receptor beta chain is from a study of cytomegalovirus exposure and HLA in healthy donors. General observations from the study: A later analysis found TCR association rates differed by HLA locus, highest for DRB1 and lowest for HLA-C. Among immune exposure information, only CMV serostatus was available. Previously analyzed data showed that most TCR beta V segments were productive at a frequency of about 90% or about 30%. Later, an analysis found that common viral pathogens appeared to be linked with several of the most significant clusters.

The ends lost 10 bases at V and 3 bases at J; junction bases unmatched: 3. The CDR3 totals 12 residues. The germline V gene encodes CDR1 SGHTA and CDR2 FQGNSA. Concerning this clone: The target antigen is unknown.

Amplification used 60 Vbeta primers and 13 Jbeta primers. The data were produced by immunoSEQ multiplex PCR, yet TCRdb's version contains in-frame clones alone and is incomplete. The top ten hold approximately 0.6% of the sample, which has hundreds of thousands of clones, 76% seen once. This sequence joins TRBV7-2 and TRBJ1-5; TRBD1 aligns across 7 bases. The TCR originated in a man between 18 and 35 years old in good health and CMV-seronegative. Sequencing was done on a sample of PBMCs. This CDR3 reads CATTGNNQPQHF. CDR3 DNA sequence: TGTGCCACGACAGGGAACAATCAGCCCCAGCATTTT. The full variable domain, with the rest looked up from reference TRBV7-2 and TRBJ1-5, is GAGVSQSPSNKVTEKGKDVELRCDPISGHTALYWYRQSLGQGLEFLIYFQGNSAPDKSGLPSDRFSAERTGGSVSTLTIQRTQQEDSAVYLCATTGNNQPQHFGDGTRLSIL.